This entry features one TCR beta chain sequence. Total CD8+ T cells underwent enrichment via negative magnetic separation. UMI-labeled 5' RACE generated the TCR beta libraries. Reanalyzing the 5' RACE reads, TCRdb keeps one entry per CDR3 protein, without DNA. The sample's table shows thousands of distinct CDR3 sequences. CDR3 length: 14 amino acids. Germline V gives CDR1 MDHEN, CDR2 SYDVKM. This sample was taken from a study of human CD8 memory T cell subsets. The sample comprised CD8+ T cells from PBMCs. The source is a human donor in good health. V and J are TRBV28 and TRBJ2-2; the D call of TRBD1 rests on TCRdb alone, since no DNA is present to check it. This CDR3 is CASIGTGNTGELFF. The full variable domain, with the rest looked up from reference TRBV28 and TRBJ2-2, is DVKVTQSSRYLVKRTGEKVFLECVQDMDHENMFWYRQDPGLGLRLIYFSYDVKMKEKGDIPEGYSVSREKKERFSLILESASTNQTSMYLCASIGTGNTGELFFGEGSRLTVL.